This entry concerns a single TCR beta chain. There is no known antigen for this receptor. No much larger clone exists at a distance of one base, and base qualities are not known. These data are taken from a study of blood T cells in healthy people across ages (dated by TCRdb to about 2015). Context from the whole study: Template switching captured roughly one uniquely barcoded TCR beta cDNA molecule per two T cells in model experiments. Age-related changes in TCR beta repertoire diversity were measured in the study by deep sequencing normalized with unique cDNA molecular identifiers. The donors were divided into four age groups: young (average around 16 years), middle-aged (around 41), aged (62) and long-lived (82). To avoid experimental bias, donors of different ages were distributed randomly across sequencing lanes. Using the same blood draw, the study looked at two additional independent replicas of 1 million unique cDNA reads for two donors, one aged 18 to 30 and the other aged 80 or older.

Study-level results and caveats: Since profiling was done on bulk unsorted PBMCs, naive and antigen-experienced compartments could not be conclusively compared. Total diversity estimates from one million sequenced T cells were considered lower bounds and underestimates. There was a strong correlation between observed TCR beta diversity and the percentage of naive T cells measured by flow cytometry. Compared with the aged group, more naive CD4+ T cells, fewer expanded clones and increased TCR diversity were shown by the long-lived group, suggesting age selection. Observed TCR beta diversity per million T cells fell roughly linearly with age, and a significant reduction was already apparent by age around 40. The CMV infection status of donors was not known, potentially confounding age-related changes in expanded clonotypes.

In the germline V gene, CDR1 corresponds to SGDLS and CDR2 to YYNGEE. The CDR3 goes from the cysteine to the phenylalanine over 16 residues. Only the CDR3 portion is preserved as DNA: 48 bases, with reading frame beginning at the first base. Here V drops 3 bases and J drops 2 bases, and the junction holds 9 bases not matched to any gene. Library method: 5' RACE. For sequencing, an Illumina HiSeq 2500 was employed. The second PCR ran for roughly 7 to 12 cycles and used a J-beta primer mix along with a sample-barcoded 5' primer. Each TCR beta cDNA molecule received a unique molecular identifier from a template-switch 5' adaptor carrying 12 random nucleotides. At least 3 million CDR3-containing paired-end reads were obtained from each sample. First-strand cDNA was synthesized from all RNA with the Mint cDNA synthesis kit, primed by a TRBC-specific oligonucleotide. Following uracil-DNA glycosylase treatment, all cDNA underwent a first 18-cycle PCR with the universal primers M1SS and BC2_uni_R. The source study handled its data this way. For normalization, 1 million high-quality reads, each with a distinct molecular identifier, were randomly selected from each sample. Instead of being binned into consensus sequences, reads with shared molecular identifiers were discarded. MiTCR, run with a Q25 quality threshold and the strictest error-elimination algorithm, handled CDR3 identification, clonotype clustering and error correction. A nonparametric unseen species model using Euler transformation provided a lower-bound estimate of total TCR beta diversity. Clones were called with MiXCR by TCRdb after fastp trimmed the public reads at Q25, and only in-frame beta chains were retained. For every CDR3 protein sequence, its rows merge into one entry that carries the most common genes and DNA. These V and J calls rely on TCRdb rather than the paper's analysis. The sample table records about 1.8 million distinct CDR3 sequences; 49% of these occur just once. Jointly, the top ten make up approximately 2% of the sample.

The donors were 40 or so Caucasian individuals from Russia, aged about 6 to 100 years, who were systemically healthy. Each donor gave 8 to 10 milliliters of peripheral blood, collected into EDTA-treated Vacutainer tubes. PBMCs were isolated by Ficoll-Paque density-gradient centrifugation, with at least 6 million obtained per sample. Trizol reagent was used to extract total RNA from the PBMCs, yielding at least 5.5 micrograms per sample. Naive CD45RAhigh/CD27high T cell percentages were measured by flow cytometry on a PBMC aliquot from every donor. Recombination joined TRBV9 with TRBJ1-2, with 8 junctional bases fitting TRBD1. The source is a woman aged 40 to 55 in good health. The sample taken for sequencing was blood. The DNA sequence is as follows: TGTGCCAGCAGCGAAACTGGGACAGGCGAAAACTATGGCTACACCTTC. Its translation is CASSETGTGENYGYTF.